These 27 T cell receptor beta chains originate from one sample sequenced in a study of cytomegalovirus exposure and HLA in healthy donors. Amplification used 60 Vbeta primers and 13 Jbeta primers. Generated by immunoSEQ multiplex PCR, the TCRdb table keeps only in-frame clones and is missing some. The sample yields roughly 200,000 clones, around a tenth seen once. The sequenced sample was PBMCs. Receptor source: a woman under 40 in good health and CMV-seropositive.

This clone was recorded a few times. This chain joins TRBV18 and TRBJ2-5, with D maybe TRBD1 (5 bases). This CDR3 comprises 16 residues. The V gene lost 0 bases and the J gene lost 5 bases, with 16 bases spanning the gap. CDR1 is KGHSH and CDR2 is LQKENI in the germline V gene. Written as DNA, the CDR3 is TGTGCCAGCTCACCACCGTCAGGGCGCTTAATTGAGACCCAGTACTTC. It yields the protein CASSPPSGRLIETQYF.

The V and J genes are TRBV5-6 and TRBJ2-1; D call uncertain. The CDR3 sequence is 13 residues long. The V and J ends lost 0 bases and 5 bases respectively, with 6 bases between them. Germline loops: CDR1 SGHDT, CDR2 YYEEEE. The CDR3 sequence: CASSLGPNNEQFF. The CDR3 DNA is TGTGCCAGCAGCTTGGGCCCTAACAATGAGCAGTTCTTC.

The gene calls are TRBV6-1 and TRBJ2-1; 8 bases are a match to TRBD1. Trimming cost V 11 bases and J 5 bases; bases outside gene matches: 8. The germline V gene encodes CDR1 MNHNS and CDR2 SASEGT. This CDR3 contains 13 residues. CDR3 in DNA: TGTGCCGGGGAGACAGGGGCCCACAATGAGCAGTTCTTC. This codes for CAGETGAHNEQFF.

The genes are TRBV6-6 and TRBJ2-5, with 7 positions matching TRBD1. This CDR3 contains 15 residues. The V and J ends lost 6 bases and 1 base, in that order; junction bases with no gene match: 8. Germline CDR1 reads MNHNY; CDR2 reads SVGAGI (reference sequence). The DNA of the CDR3 is TGTGCCAGCAGGGGACAGAGGCTACCCCAAGAGACCCAGTACTTC. It translates to CASRGQRLPQETQYF.

The rearrangement links TRBV5-1 to TRBJ1-2, with 8 bases that match TRBD1. Germline assignment: CDR1 SGHRS and CDR2 YFSETQ. V trimming: 3 bases; J trimming: 5 bases; junction bases outside the gene matches: 6. This CDR3 comprises 14 residues. This chain's CDR3 is CASSSMTGEYGYTF. CDR3 DNA sequence: TGCGCCAGCAGCTCCATGACAGGGGAGTATGGCTACACCTTC.

This clone was counted a few times. The chain carries TRBV11-2 and TRBJ2-7; tentatively, D is TRBD2 (6 bases). Between the trimmed V and J ends, which lost 5 bases and 2 bases, there was a span of 22 bases. Germline V gene sequence: CDR1 SGHAT, CDR2 FQNNGV. CDR3 length: 17 amino acids. The CDR3 is CASSPAQGGAGTYEQYF. In DNA form, the CDR3 reads TGTGCCAGCAGCCCCGCCCAGGGCGGGGCAGGCACCTACGAGCAGTACTTC. Full variable domain (missing parts from reference TRBV11-2 and TRBJ2-7): EAGVAQSPRYKIIEKRQSVAFWCNPISGHATLYWYQQILGQGPKLLIQFQNNGVVDDSQLPKDRFSAERLKGVDSTLKIQPAKLEDSAVYLCASSPAQGGAGTYEQYFGPGTRLTVT.

J is TRBJ1-1 and V is TRBV4-1; TRBD1 aligns across 7 bases. Trimming removed 8 bases from V and 1 base from J; junction bases left unmatched: 7. This CDR3 has 14 amino acids. Per germline, CDR1 MGHRA and CDR2 YSYEKL. This CDR3 is CASGLTGANTEAFF. The CDR3 DNA is TGCGCCAGCGGCCTTACAGGGGCGAACACTGAAGCTTTCTTT.

A note on this clone: An end of the junction does not agree with germline; a read error may underlie this. The same CDR3 can be traced to other DNA sequences in this sample. This chain connects TRBV5-1 to TRBJ1-4; unclear D gene. Germline CDR1 is SGHRS and CDR2 is YFSETQ. The CDR3 consists of 12 residues. DNA of the CDR3: TGCGCCAGCGGCGGGCCAGGAGAAAAGCTGTTTTTT. This translates into CASGGPGEKLFF.

The CDR3: CASSPQGAHGEQYF. CDR3 in DNA: TGTGCCAGCAGTCCTCAGGGGGCACACGGCGAGCAGTACTTC. This chain links TRBV27 with TRBJ2-7, with TRBD1 matching 8 bases. Germline values: CDR1 MNHEY, CDR2 SMNVEV (reference sequence). With V trimmed by 5 bases and J by 6 bases, 9 bases remained unmatched. This CDR3 has 14 residues.

This clone was found a few times. The chain couples TRBV5-4 to TRBJ2-3, with a tentative D call TRBD1 (7 bases). Germline assignment: CDR1 SGHNT and CDR2 YYREEE (reference sequence). This CDR3 has 16 amino acids. The V gene lost 1 base and the J gene lost 3 bases, with 15 bases spanning the gap. The CDR3 nucleotides are TGTGCCAGCAGCTTGAAGCAGGGGGGCTCTACAGATACGCAGTATTTT. Translation gives CASSLKQGGSTDTQYF.

The V and J genes are TRBV11-2 and TRBJ2-7; D not resolved. Trimming pared 0 bases from V and 0 bases from J, leaving 6 bases between. The length of the CDR3 is 14 residues. From germline, CDR1 is SGHAT and CDR2 FQNNGV. The CDR3 nucleotides are TGTGCCAGCAGCTTAGAGACTGGCTCCTACGAGCAGTACTTC. Its protein product is CASSLETGSYEQYF.

The sample holds a few counts of this clone. V is TRBV6-5 and J is TRBJ2-1, with a tentative D call TRBD2 (5 bases). Germline CDR1 and CDR2: MNHEY and SVGAGI. V was cut by 2 bases and J by 11 bases, with 13 bases left in between. The CDR3 is made up of 13 amino acids. For the CDR3, the DNA is TGTGCCAGCAGTTACGACGGGGTAAGACAGCAGTTCTTC. Its protein is CASSYDGVRQQFF.

This clone has just a few counts. The rearrangement links TRBV5-1 to TRBJ2-2; weak D call: TRBD1 (6 bases). This CDR3 is built from 16 residues. The V end lost 4 bases, the J end lost 2 bases, and 15 bases lay between the germline ends. Germline CDR1 SGHRS, CDR2 YFSETQ. The CDR3 bases are TGCGCCAGCAGCACCCCGACAGGCGCTAACACCGGGGAGCTGTTTTTT. This encodes CASSTPTGANTGELFF. Full variable domain (missing parts from reference TRBV5-1 and TRBJ2-2): KAGVTQTPRYLIKTRGQQVTLSCSPISGHRSVSWYQQTPGQGLQFLFEYFSETQRNKGNFPGRFSGRQFSNSRSEMNVSTLELGDSALYLCASSTPTGANTGELFFGEGSRLTVL.

This clone showed up just a few times. CDR3 DNA: TGTGCCAGCAGTTCTCCCAGGCGGAACACCGGGGAGCTGTTTTTT. This translates into CASSSPRRNTGELFF. V usage is TRBV27 and J usage is TRBJ2-2, with D hard to call. The CDR3 spans 15 residues. CDR1 is MNHEY and CDR2 is SMNVEV in the germline V gene (reference sequence). Trimming left V 4 bases short and J 1 base short, with 10 bases between.

This clone was counted between two and nine times. The chain has TRBV6-5 and TRBJ1-1; D possibly corresponds to TRBD1 (6 bases). The V gene's germline CDR1 is MNHEY and CDR2 SVGAGI. This CDR3 contains 12 residues. V lost 2 bases and J 10 bases, leaving 11 bases between the germline ends. Written as DNA, the CDR3 is TGTGCCAGCAGTTACATACAGGGACGAGCTTTCTTT. This codes for CASSYIQGRAFF.

This clone appeared a few times. V is TRBV27 and J is TRBJ2-3, with 7 bases identical to TRBD1. CDR3 length: 16 residues. After removal of 5 bases from V and 2 bases from J, the junction contained 10 bases not matched to a gene. From germline, CDR1 is MNHEY and CDR2 SMNVEV (reference sequence). The DNA of the CDR3 is TGTGCCAGCAGTCCCCGGACAGGAGCTCTCACAGATACGCAGTATTTT. Translating it yields CASSPRTGALTDTQYF.

This clone has just a few counts. The rearrangement uses TRBV29-1 and TRBJ2-7, with 8 bases fitting TRBD2. Germline CDR1 reads SQVTM; CDR2 reads ANQGSEA. The CDR3 totals 15 residues. V trimming: 5 bases; J trimming: 0 bases; junction bases outside the gene matches: 9. The CDR3 loop reads CSVLGLAESSYEQYF. The DNA of the CDR3 is TGCAGCGTTCTAGGACTAGCCGAGAGCTCCTACGAGCAGTACTTC.

The J gene is TRBJ2-1, the V gene TRBV30, with D possibly matching TRBD2 (6 bases). Germline loops: CDR1 GTSNPN, CDR2 SVGIG (reference sequence). The germline V and J ends were trimmed by 5 bases and 3 bases, with 17 bases remaining between them. This CDR3 comprises 15 residues. DNA for the CDR3: TGTGCCTGGGCCCTCACTAGCCCGGTCTACAATGAGCAGTTCTTC. Its protein product is CAWALTSPVYNEQFF.

V gene TRBV27 combines with J gene TRBJ2-1; a possible D gene is TRBD2 (6 bases). The CDR3 has 17 residues. V lost 3 bases, J lost 5 bases, and 20 bases lay in between. Germline-derived CDR1 and CDR2 are MNHEY and SMNVEV (reference sequence). This CDR3 is CASSFSGLSQIDNEQFF. The CDR3 DNA is TGTGCCAGCAGTTTTTCCGGACTATCCCAGATTGACAATGAGCAGTTCTTC.

This clone was observed a few times. This chain links TRBV5-1 with TRBJ2-5, with D possibly matching TRBD2 (5 bases). This CDR3 region has 14 residues. Trimming removed 3 bases from V and 5 bases from J, with 14 bases in between. Germline V gene data show CDR1 as SGHRS and CDR2 as YFSETQ. The CDR3 nucleotides read TGCGCCAGCAGCTCATATAAAGTAGCGGAGACCCAGTACTTC. This codes for CASSSYKVAETQYF.

This clone was seen a handful of times. The chain couples TRBV7-9 to TRBJ1-1; a possible D gene is TRBD1 (6 bases). V was trimmed by 4 bases and J by 3 bases, leaving 21 bases between them. This CDR3 is built from 17 residues. CDR1 is SEHNR and CDR2 is FQNEAQ in the germline V gene (reference sequence). The CDR3 DNA follows: TGTGCCAGCAGCTCCGGGTTACAGGGCCCCGGGGACACTGAAGCTTTCTTT. Protein: CASSSGLQGPGDTEAFF. The full variable domain, rest sourced from reference TRBV7-9 and TRBJ1-1, is DTGVSQNPRHKITKRGQNVTFRCDPISEHNRLYWYRQTLGQGPEFLTYFQNEAQLEKSRLLSDRFSAERPKGSFSTLEIQRTEQGDSAMYLCASSSGLQGPGDTEAFFGQGTRLTVV.

The chain recombines TRBV29-1 with TRBJ1-2; TRBD1 agrees at 7 bases. Germline trimming cut 0 bases from V and 5 bases from J; bases unmatched to any gene: 12. Germline CDR1 and CDR2: SQVTM and ANQGSEA. CDR3 size: 16 residues. CDR3 in DNA: TGCAGCGTTGAAGACTTCGGGGCAGGGGGTCGGTATGGCTACACCTTC. Encoded protein: CSVEDFGAGGRYGYTF.

This clone was counted a few times. The CDR3 DNA reads as TGTGCCAGTGCCCAGGAGGAGGGGCCGCTGGAAGCTTTCTTT. It specifies CASAQEEGPLEAFF. J is TRBJ1-1 and V is TRBV19, with D possibly being TRBD1 (5 bases). Germline CDR1 reads LNHDA; CDR2 reads SQIVND (reference sequence). V was trimmed by 8 bases and J by 8 bases, leaving 21 bases between them. CDR3 length: 14 residues.

This clone has more than one count but fewer than ten. The genes are TRBV2 and TRBJ1-2, with 7 bases identical to TRBD1. This CDR3 is 14 amino acids long. In germline, CDR1 is SNHLY, CDR2 FYNNEI. Trimming cost V 10 bases and J 4 bases; bases outside gene matches: 12. The CDR3 DNA reads TGTGCCACGACTACGACAGGGTGGGGCTATGGCTACACCTTC. Translation: CATTTTGWGYGYTF.

Only a few counts were recorded for this clone. The genes are TRBV6-5 and TRBJ2-7, with TRBD1 as a possible D gene (5 bases). V was shortened by 7 bases and J by 6 bases, with 10 bases between the two germline ends. From germline, CDR1 is MNHEY and CDR2 SVGAGI. CDR3 length equals 11 residues. CDR3 residues: CASNQGSEQYF. CDR3 nucleotides: TGTGCCAGCAACCAGGGTAGCGAGCAGTACTTC.

The chain combines TRBV19 with TRBJ1-2; D is perhaps TRBD1 (5 bases). This CDR3 contains 13 residues. CDR1 and CDR2 from the germline V gene are LNHDA and SQIVND (reference sequence). V lost 1 base, J lost 4 bases, and 7 bases lay in between. The CDR3 reads CASSIGQLYGYTF. The DNA of the CDR3 is TGTGCCAGTAGTATAGGACAGCTCTATGGCTACACCTTC.

CDR3 nucleotide sequence: TGTGCCAGCAGTTCACCCCACGGGAGCAATGAAAAACTGTTTTTT. This codes for CASSSPHGSNEKLFF. The rearrangement uses TRBV6-6 and TRBJ1-4, with D unclear. Germline V lookup: CDR1 MNHNY, CDR2 SVGAGI (reference sequence). This CDR3 has 15 amino acids. The V end was cut by 4 bases, the J end by 5 bases, with 14 bases between.